This passage covers 32 T cell receptor beta chains from one sample sequenced in a study of T cell changes during pregnancy in multiple sclerosis. Here immunoSEQ multiplex PCR was the method, and the copy in TCRdb shows in-frame clones only, minus some. The sample records about 77,000 clones, around nine tenths being singletons. Sequencing was performed on peripheral blood, taken before pregnancy. Receptors were obtained from a female donor with multiple sclerosis, enrolled in a pregnancy study.

V gene TRBV14 combines with J gene TRBJ1-2; D uncertain. The CDR3 runs to 13 residues. CDR1 is SGHDN and CDR2 is FVKESK in the germline V gene. The V end was cut by 6 bases, the J end by 8 bases, with 16 bases between. The CDR3 nucleotides read TGTGCCAGCAGTCCCGACGGGGTTGGGGGCTACACCTTC. Translating it yields CASSPDGVGGYTF.

The chain couples TRBV2 to TRBJ2-2; D perhaps matches TRBD2 (6 bases). V was clipped by 6 bases and J by 4 bases, with 15 bases between them. This CDR3 is built from 15 residues. Germline CDR1 and CDR2: SNHLY and FYNNEI. CDR3 bases: TGTGCCAGCAGCCGAACAACTAGCTTCACCGGGGAGCTGTTTTTT. This encodes CASSRTTSFTGELFF.

This chain links TRBV7-8 with TRBJ2-2, with a possible D match to TRBD2 (5 bases). The CDR3 is 13 residues long. Germline V gives CDR1 SGHVS, CDR2 FQNEAQ. V lost 2 bases and J 6 bases, leaving 7 bases between the germline ends. The CDR3 coding sequence is TGTGCCAGCAGCTTACGGAGGCCCGGGGAGCTGTTTTTT. Amino acids: CASSLRRPGELFF.

V gene TRBV2 combines with J gene TRBJ1-4; D gene ambiguous. In germline, CDR1 is SNHLY, CDR2 FYNNEI. The V end was cut by 4 bases, the J end by 8 bases, with 8 bases between. There are 12 residues in the CDR3. The CDR3 protein is CASSGSGEKLFF. CDR3 bases: TGTGCCAGCAGTGGTAGCGGGGAAAAACTGTTTTTT. Based on the CDR3 plus reference TRBV2 and TRBJ1-4, the full variable domain is EPEVTQTPSHQVTQMGQEVILRCVPISNHLYFYWYRQILGQKVEFLVSFYNNEISEKSEIFDDQFSVERPDGSNFTLKIRSTKLEDSAMYFCASSGSGEKLFFGSGTQLSVL.

V and J are TRBV27 and TRBJ1-6; 7 bases are shared with TRBD1. V lost 5 bases, J lost 10 bases, and 11 bases stayed unmatched. The CDR3 contains 15 residues. The germline V gene encodes CDR1 MNHEY and CDR2 SMNVEV (reference sequence). CDR3: CASSQDRVYFSPLHF. Here the CDR3 DNA reads TGTGCCAGCAGTCAAGACAGGGTATACTTCTCACCCCTCCACTTT.

J is TRBJ1-2 and V is TRBV5-4, with a tentative D call TRBD1 (6 bases). This CDR3 contains 16 residues. CDR1 is SGHNT and CDR2 is YYREEE in the germline V gene (reference sequence). With 0 bases removed from V and 1 base from J, the gap between germline ends came to 13 bases. CDR3 nucleotide sequence: TGTGCCAGCAGCTTGGCGGGGGGGGCCGATAACTATGGCTACACCTTC. Its protein product is CASSLAGGADNYGYTF.

This clone was picked up one time. The J gene is TRBJ2-5, the V gene TRBV5-1, with TRBD2 identical over 13 bases. Germline V CDR1 and CDR2: SGHRS, YFSETQ. The J segment lost 5 bases and the V segment lost 5 bases, leaving 6 bases of the junction unmatched. This CDR3 has 15 residues. The chain's CDR3 is CASSYGLAGAETQYF. The DNA of the CDR3 is TGCGCCAGCAGTTATGGACTAGCGGGGGCGGAGACCCAGTACTTC. Supplemented by reference TRBV5-1 and TRBJ2-5, the full variable domain reads KAGVTQTPRYLIKTRGQQVTLSCSPISGHRSVSWYQQTPGQGLQFLFEYFSETQRNKGNFPGRFSGRQFSNSRSEMNVSTLELGDSALYLCASSYGLAGAETQYFGPGTRLLVL.

The chain combines TRBV2 with TRBJ2-7, with 9 bases matching TRBD1. The germline V gene has CDR1 SNHLY and CDR2 FYNNEI. This CDR3 is built from 14 residues. V shed 2 bases and J 4 bases; nucleotides not matched to a gene: 3. The CDR3 DNA is TGTGCCAGCAGTGAATTTGGACAGGGGTACGAGCAGTACTTC. Translated: CASSEFGQGYEQYF.

The rearrangement joins TRBV2 to TRBJ1-2, with TRBD1 matching over 10 bases. This CDR3 is built from 16 residues. Trimming at V came to 8 bases and at J to 6 bases, leaving 15 bases not matched to a gene. Germline CDR1 reads SNHLY; CDR2 reads FYNNEI. CDR3 sequence reads: CASRRTGGTNSNGYTF. The CDR3 nucleotides read TGTGCCAGCCGAAGGACAGGGGGAACTAACTCCAATGGCTACACCTTC.

The chain combines TRBV7-6 with TRBJ1-1, with 7 bases lining up with TRBD1. The junction had 6 bases not matched to a gene; V was cut back by 4 bases and J by 4 bases. This CDR3 contains 14 residues. CDR1 is SGHVS, CDR2 FNYEAQ, per germline. The CDR3 DNA is TGTGCCAGCAGCTCGCCGGACAGGAGCACTGAAGCTTTCTTT. Translation: CASSSPDRSTEAFF.

The rearrangement joins TRBV30 to TRBJ1-1; unclear D gene. CDR1 and CDR2 (germline): GTSNPN, SVGIG (reference sequence). This CDR3 region has 12 residues. Trimming removed 3 bases at V and 1 base at J, with 6 bases between. The CDR3 region has the DNA TGTGCCTGGAGCCTAAGGAACACTGAAGCTTTCTTT. This codes for CAWSLRNTEAFF.

The chain recombines TRBV28 with TRBJ1-5; TRBD1 agrees at 8 bases. Trimming took 5 bases from V and 7 from J; bases not matched to a gene: 10. Germline-derived CDR1 and CDR2 are MDHEN and SYDVKM. CDR3 length: 15 amino acids. The CDR3, as DNA: TGTGCCAGCAGTCCGGCGGGGACAGGCCTACAGCCCCAGCATTTT. Translation gives CASSPAGTGLQPQHF.

The genes are TRBV7-2 and TRBJ1-1; D is ambiguous. This CDR3 is built from 14 residues. Deletions cut 5 bases from V and 7 bases from J, with 17 bases between. Germline CDR1 is SGHTA and CDR2 is FQGNSA. CDR3 protein: CASSLNARLNEAFF. The CDR3 coding sequence is TGTGCCAGCAGCCTCAATGCGAGATTGAATGAAGCTTTCTTT.

This chain connects TRBV28 to TRBJ1-3; D remains unclear. The germline V and J ends were trimmed by 3 bases and 5 bases, with 8 bases remaining between them. CDR1 and CDR2 (germline): MDHEN, SYDVKM. There are 13 residues in the CDR3. CDR3 in amino acids: CASSFSERNTIYF. In nucleotides, the CDR3 is TGTGCCAGCAGTTTTTCGGAGAGAAACACCATATATTTT.

This clone was seen only a few times. This sequence joins TRBV6-5 and TRBJ1-2; D is perhaps TRBD1 (5 bases). V dropped 0 bases and J dropped 7 bases, with 9 bases sitting between them. The germline CDR1 and CDR2 sequences are MNHEY and SVGAGI. The CDR3 covers 13 residues. The CDR3 loop is CASSYSGVAGYTF. The CDR3 nucleotides are TGTGCCAGCAGTTACTCAGGGGTAGCTGGCTACACCTTC.

The chain has TRBV13 and TRBJ2-7; perhaps TRBD1 as D (8 bases). Germline values: CDR1 PRHDT, CDR2 FYEKMQ (reference sequence). This CDR3 is 15 amino acids long. V lost 3 bases to trimming and J lost 3 bases, with 15 bases between them. The CDR3 sequence: CASSFRTGGGYEQYF. Here the CDR3 DNA reads TGTGCCAGCAGCTTCCGTACAGGGGGGGGCTACGAGCAGTACTTC.

The genes are TRBV15 and TRBJ2-3; D remains ambiguous. The CDR3 has 12 residues. The V end lost 0 bases, the J end lost 11 bases, and 9 bases lay between the germline ends. Germline V gene lookup returns CDR1 LNHNV and CDR2 YYDKDF (reference sequence). CDR3 bases: TGTGCCACCAGCAGAGATCGGTATGGGCAGTATTTT. Its protein product is CATSRDRYGQYF.

This chain uses TRBV29-1 with TRBJ1-2; 8 nucleotides align to TRBD1. V trimming: 6 bases; J trimming: 1 base; junction bases outside the gene matches: 4. Germline CDR1 is SQVTM and CDR2 is ANQGSEA. This CDR3 is built from 13 residues. CDR3 loop: CSVAGQGNYGYTF. The DNA for the CDR3 is TGCAGCGTCGCAGGACAGGGTAACTATGGCTACACCTTC.

The V and J genes are TRBV6-6 and TRBJ2-1; 7 positions match TRBD1. J was trimmed by 8 bases and V by 7 bases; bases with no gene match: 8. The CDR3 is 13 amino acids. Germline CDR1 reads MNHNY; CDR2 reads SVGAGI (reference sequence). The DNA of the CDR3 is TGTGCCAGCAATAGACAGGGTAGGGATGAGCAGTTCTTC. It translates to CASNRQGRDEQFF.

V gene TRBV5-4 combines with J gene TRBJ1-1, with 7 bases that match TRBD1. This CDR3 contains 14 residues. Trimming removed 5 bases from V and 3 bases from J; junction bases left unmatched: 7. Germline CDR1 reads SGHNT; CDR2 reads YYREEE (reference sequence). The CDR3 loop reads CASRLAGGDTEAFF. The DNA of the CDR3 is TGTGCCAGCAGGCTAGCAGGGGGAGACACTGAAGCTTTCTTT.

This clone appeared a few times. The V and J genes are TRBV18 and TRBJ2-7; possibly TRBD2 for D (6 bases). V gave up 5 bases and J gave up 1 base, with 6 bases separating them. Germline assignment: CDR1 KGHSH and CDR2 LQKENI. CDR3 length: 12 amino acids. As DNA, the CDR3 is TGTGCCAGCTCAGCGGGATCCTACGAGCAGTACTTC. It codes for CASSAGSYEQYF. Together with reference TRBV18 and TRBJ2-7, the CDR3 gives the full variable domain: NAGVMQNPRHLVRRRGQEARLRCSPMKGHSHVYWYRQLPEEGLKFMVYLQKENIIDESGMPKERFSAEFPKEGPSILRIQQVVRGDSAAYFCASSAGSYEQYFGPGTRLTVT.

CDR3 sequence: CASSLTGRGTEAFF. CDR3 bases: TGCGCCAGCAGCTTGACAGGGCGAGGCACTGAAGCTTTCTTT. V gene TRBV5-1 combines with J gene TRBJ1-1; the D gene is possibly TRBD1 (6 bases). Germline assignment: CDR1 SGHRS and CDR2 YFSETQ. V lost 1 base and J 4 bases, leaving 11 bases between the germline ends. This CDR3 is 14 amino acids long.

The chain is built from TRBV5-1 and TRBJ1-2; a weak D match, TRBD1 (6 bases). The length of the CDR3 is 13 residues. The germline V gene encodes CDR1 SGHRS and CDR2 YFSETQ. Trimming left V 2 bases short and J 6 bases short, with 11 bases between. CDR3 loop: CASSFGRGDGYTF. The CDR3 DNA follows: TGCGCCAGCAGCTTCGGCAGGGGAGATGGCTACACCTTC.

V and J are TRBV9 and TRBJ1-4; D may be TRBD1 (6 bases). Germline-derived CDR1 and CDR2 are SGDLS and YYNGEE. The CDR3 is made up of 13 amino acids. The ends were cut back, 5 bases at V and 8 bases at J, with 13 bases in the middle. In nucleotides, the CDR3 is TGTGCCAGCAGTCGGGGGGCGGGCGAAAAACTGTTTTTT. The encoded protein is CASSRGAGEKLFF.

The chain employs TRBV5-6 and TRBJ2-5, with 14 bases lining up with TRBD2. Germline trimming cut 0 bases from V and 5 bases from J; bases unmatched to any gene: 9. CDR1 is SGHDT and CDR2 is YYEEEE in the germline V gene. The CDR3 loop spans 18 amino acids. DNA of the CDR3: TGTGCCAGCAGCTTGGCCCCGGGACTAGCGGGGGAGAAGGAGACCCAGTACTTC. Encoded protein: CASSLAPGLAGEKETQYF.

The rearrangement uses TRBV6-5 and TRBJ2-7; TRBD2 aligns across 7 bases. Germline CDR1 is MNHEY and CDR2 is SVGAGI. Germline trimming cut 1 base from V and 10 bases from J; bases unmatched to any gene: 13. The CDR3 totals 15 residues. The CDR3 DNA reads TGTGCCAGCAGTTACTTTATAGCGGGCTCCGCTATCCAGTACTTC. Translated: CASSYFIAGSAIQYF.

The chain recombines TRBV18 with TRBJ1-6; D may be TRBD1 (5 bases). Germline V gives CDR1 KGHSH, CDR2 LQKENI. The V end was cut by 3 bases, the J end by 14 bases, with 14 bases between. This CDR3 has 13 amino acids. The CDR3 loop reads CASSPDIEGALHF. The DNA for the CDR3 is TGTGCCAGCTCACCCGACATCGAAGGGGCCCTCCACTTT. The whole variable domain, remainder taken from reference TRBV18 and TRBJ1-6, is NAGVMQNPRHLVRRRGQEARLRCSPMKGHSHVYWYRQLPEEGLKFMVYLQKENIIDESGMPKERFSAEFPKEGPSILRIQQVVRGDSAAYFCASSPDIEGALHFGNGTRLTVT.

A few counts support this clone. V and J are TRBV2 and TRBJ1-6, with TRBD1 identical over 7 bases. The V gene's germline CDR1 is SNHLY and CDR2 FYNNEI. This CDR3 is 16 amino acids long. Unmatched junction bases numbered 16, after V lost 6 bases and J lost 11 bases. In DNA form, the CDR3 reads TGTGCCAGCAGACCCAGACGACAGGGCGCAGGGACACCCCTCCACTTT. Protein: CASRPRRQGAGTPLHF.

The chain recombines TRBV6-1 with TRBJ1-2; D is perhaps TRBD1 (6 bases). This CDR3 is built from 14 residues. V was pared by 5 bases and J by 4 bases, with 14 bases between. Germline CDR1 and CDR2: MNHNS and SASEGT. As DNA, the CDR3 is TGTGCCAGCAGTTGGACAGATGAAGTCTATGGCTACACCTTC. Translating it yields CASSWTDEVYGYTF.

This clone was counted a single time. The CDR3: CASSYGQGDGTEAFF. CDR3 coding DNA: TGTGCCAGCAGTTACGGCCAGGGGGATGGCACTGAAGCTTTCTTT. This chain connects TRBV6-6 to TRBJ1-1; the match to TRBD1 covers 7 bases. There are 15 residues in the CDR3. V lost 2 bases and J lost 4; bases outside the gene matches: 7. Germline CDR1 is MNHNY and CDR2 is SVGAGI (reference sequence).

This clone appeared a few times. The chain uses TRBV2 and TRBJ1-1; D is unclear. Germline CDR1 SNHLY, CDR2 FYNNEI. This CDR3 is built from 17 residues. Between the trimmed V and J ends, which lost 5 bases and 4 bases, there was a span of 23 bases. This chain's CDR3 is CASSQELKSAGSTEAFF. DNA of the CDR3: TGTGCCAGCAGTCAAGAATTGAAATCTGCGGGAAGCACTGAAGCTTTCTTT.

J is TRBJ2-1 and V is TRBV6-5, with D perhaps matching TRBD1 (6 bases). The CDR3 loop spans 13 amino acids. Germline CDR1 and CDR2: MNHEY and SVGAGI. V lost 5 bases and J 4 bases, leaving 9 bases between the germline ends. CDR3 sequence reads: CASSNRVYNEQFF. The CDR3 DNA is TGTGCCAGCAGTAACAGGGTGTACAATGAGCAGTTCTTC.